The 18 T cell receptor beta chains below were found in one sample sequenced in a study of blood T cell repertoires in COVID-19. Clones were read by immunoSEQ multiplex PCR, and TCRdb kept only the in-frame ones, dropping some. This table has 30,000 to 40,000 clones, approximately 83% appearing once. Sequencing was performed on peripheral blood. The source of these receptors is an elderly woman with active or convalescent COVID-19.

This clone turned up a few times. The chain links TRBV5-1 to TRBJ2-7, with TRBD1 identical over 9 bases. CDR1 is SGHRS, CDR2 YFSETQ, per germline. This CDR3 has 15 amino acids. Trimming at V came to 4 bases and at J to 2 bases, leaving 7 bases not matched to a gene. CDR3: CASSEVGTGTYEQYF. For the CDR3, the DNA is TGCGCCAGCAGCGAAGTAGGGACAGGGACCTACGAGCAGTACTTC. Filled out from reference TRBV5-1 and TRBJ2-7, the complete variable domain reads KAGVTQTPRYLIKTRGQQVTLSCSPISGHRSVSWYQQTPGQGLQFLFEYFSETQRNKGNFPGRFSGRQFSNSRSEMNVSTLELGDSALYLCASSEVGTGTYEQYFGPGTRLTVT.

The chain employs TRBV5-1 and TRBJ1-2; TRBD1 might be the D (5 bases). Germline V lookup: CDR1 SGHRS, CDR2 YFSETQ. This CDR3 contains 13 residues. The V gene lost 4 bases and the J gene lost 1 base, with 8 bases spanning the gap. CDR3 region: CASSLTDNYGYTF. DNA for the CDR3: TGCGCCAGCAGCCTGACAGATAACTATGGCTACACCTTC.

Here the CDR3 DNA reads TGTGCCAGCACGACCGGTACGGGGGATGAAAAACTGTTTTTT. Translated, it gives CASTTGTGDEKLFF. The genes are TRBV6-6 and TRBJ1-4, with a possible D match to TRBD1 (5 bases). The V gene's germline CDR1 is MNHNY and CDR2 SVGAGI (reference sequence). The CDR3 spans 14 residues. V dropped 7 bases and J dropped 6 bases, with 15 bases sitting between them.

In this sample, this clone turned up once. The chain has TRBV5-6 and TRBJ1-1; D might be TRBD1 (6 bases). Germline CDR1 and CDR2: SGHDT and YYEEEE. This CDR3 is 13 amino acids long. The V gene lost 4 bases and the J gene lost 3 bases, with 10 bases spanning the gap. CDR3 coding DNA: TGTGCCAGCAGCACCGGACAGTACACTGAAGCTTTCTTT. The encoded protein is CASSTGQYTEAFF.

The chain links TRBV3-1 (or the pseudogene TRBV3-2) to TRBJ2-4; 9 bases are shared with TRBD2. Germline CDR1 is LGHDT and CDR2 is YNNKEL (reference sequence). V dropped 1 base and J dropped 1; count of bases not matched to a gene: 2. The CDR3 runs 16 residues. This CDR3 reads CASSQGTSGAKNIQYF. The CDR3 DNA sequence: TGTGCCAGCAGCCAAGGCACTAGCGGGGCCAAAAACATTCAGTACTTC.

The chain joins TRBV2 to TRBJ2-7; D perhaps matches TRBD1 (6 bases). This CDR3 spans 14 amino acids. Germline loops: CDR1 SNHLY, CDR2 FYNNEI. Trimming took 6 bases from V and 0 from J, leaving 12 bases between them. This chain's CDR3 is CASSPDRTSYEQYF. The CDR3 DNA follows: TGTGCCAGCAGCCCCGACAGGACCTCCTACGAGCAGTACTTC.

The rearrangement joins TRBV9 to TRBJ1-4; no clear D. Trimming removed 4 bases at V and 11 bases at J, with 12 bases between. The germline CDR1 and CDR2 sequences are SGDLS and YYNGEE. This CDR3 has 12 residues. The CDR3: CASSPDLQKLFF. Written as DNA, the CDR3 is TGTGCCAGCAGCCCAGATCTCCAGAAACTGTTTTTT.

CDR3 coding DNA: TGTGCCAGCAGTTTGGGGCCCGCGAGAGGTAATTCACCCCTCCACTTT. Translating gives CASSLGPARGNSPLHF. The chain couples TRBV28 to TRBJ1-6; TRBD1 might be the D (5 bases). CDR1 is MDHEN and CDR2 is SYDVKM in the germline V gene. The CDR3 totals 16 residues. The V and J ends lost 3 bases and 6 bases respectively, with 15 bases between them.

The chain recombines TRBV5-1 with TRBJ2-7; D is uncertain. Germline V CDR1 and CDR2: SGHRS, YFSETQ. The CDR3 extends over 16 amino acids. Trimming stripped 0 bases from V and 0 bases from J, with 13 bases between. CDR3 region: CASSLAYSSASYEQYF. CDR3 nucleotide sequence: TGCGCCAGCAGCTTGGCCTATTCGAGCGCCTCCTACGAGCAGTACTTC.

The chain carries TRBV27 and TRBJ2-1; TRBD2 agrees at 14 bases. In germline, CDR1 is MNHEY, CDR2 SMNVEV (reference sequence). The V gene end was trimmed by 3 bases and the J gene end by 9 bases; junction bases not matched to a gene: 19. This CDR3 is built from 20 residues. CDR3 residues: CASSFAGGLAGDRTTGEQFF. CDR3 coding DNA: TGTGCCAGCAGTTTTGCCGGGGGACTAGCGGGAGACCGCACTACGGGTGAGCAGTTCTTC.

V and J are TRBV28 and TRBJ2-6; TRBD2 matches 9 bases. CDR1 MDHEN and CDR2 SYDVKM come from the germline V gene. J was trimmed by 2 bases and V by 2 bases; bases with no gene match: 1. The CDR3 sequence is 16 residues long. The CDR3 sequence is CASSLPSGAGANVLTF. The CDR3 DNA follows: TGTGCCAGCAGTTTACCTAGCGGGGCTGGGGCCAACGTCCTGACTTTC.

This chain uses TRBV5-5 with TRBJ2-3; D unresolved. This CDR3 has 14 residues. V was trimmed by 0 bases and J by 2 bases, leaving 7 bases between them. The germline CDR1 and CDR2 sequences are SGHKS and YYEKEE (reference sequence). The CDR3 DNA is TGTGCCAGCAGCTTGGGGCAACCCACAGATACGCAGTATTTT. Its protein is CASSLGQPTDTQYF.

CDR3 sequence: CASSGEEGRQPQHF. CDR3 nucleotide sequence: TGTGCCAGCAGTGGGGAGGAGGGACGGCAGCCCCAGCATTTT. The rearrangement links TRBV2 to TRBJ1-5; possibly TRBD1 for D (5 bases). The CDR3 has 14 residues. V dropped 4 bases and J dropped 7 bases, with 14 bases sitting between them. Germline V gives CDR1 SNHLY, CDR2 FYNNEI.

The V call is TRBV5-1, the J call TRBJ2-1, with 11 nucleotides matching TRBD2. CDR1 and CDR2 (germline): SGHRS, YFSETQ. The CDR3 extends over 15 amino acids. Trimming took 7 bases from V and 5 from J; bases not matched to a gene: 8. Here the CDR3 DNA reads TGCGCCAGCGGCTCCGGGACTAGCGGACACAATGAGCAGTTCTTC. It encodes CASGSGTSGHNEQFF.

The chain recombines TRBV4-2 with TRBJ2-2; 9 positions match TRBD1. The CDR3 loop spans 16 amino acids. Trimming at V came to 3 bases and at J to 6 bases, leaving 8 bases not matched to a gene. The germline CDR1 and CDR2 sequences are LGHNA and YNFKEQ. The CDR3 nucleotides are TGTGCCAGCAGCCACCGACAGGGGGGTGAGTCCGGGGAGCTGTTTTTT. Amino acid sequence: CASSHRQGGESGELFF.

This CDR3 reads CASSPGLRTDTQYF. In nucleotides, the CDR3 is TGTGCCAGCAGCCCGGGACTGCGCACAGATACGCAGTATTTT. The chain employs TRBV3-1 (or the pseudogene TRBV3-2) and TRBJ2-3, with a possible D match to TRBD2 (6 bases). The germline V gene has CDR1 LGHDT and CDR2 YNNKEL (reference sequence). The CDR3 loop spans 14 amino acids. V was pared by 4 bases and J by 1 base, with 9 bases between.

The CDR3 nucleotides are TGCGCCAGCAGCTTGGACCAAACTAGCTCTGAGCAGTTCTTC. This encodes CASSLDQTSSEQFF. The gene calls are TRBV5-1 and TRBJ2-1; possible D gene TRBD2, 6 bases. From germline, CDR1 is SGHRS and CDR2 YFSETQ. V was clipped by 0 bases and J by 9 bases, with 13 bases between them. CDR3 length: 14 residues.

The chain couples TRBV5-4 to TRBJ1-2, with D possibly being TRBD1 (6 bases). The CDR3 spans 13 residues. In germline, CDR1 is SGHNT, CDR2 YYREEE (reference sequence). V lost 4 bases and J lost 5, with 12 bases in between. The CDR3 region is CASSPGTPYGYTF. The CDR3, as DNA: TGTGCCAGCAGCCCCGGGACACCGTATGGCTACACCTTC.